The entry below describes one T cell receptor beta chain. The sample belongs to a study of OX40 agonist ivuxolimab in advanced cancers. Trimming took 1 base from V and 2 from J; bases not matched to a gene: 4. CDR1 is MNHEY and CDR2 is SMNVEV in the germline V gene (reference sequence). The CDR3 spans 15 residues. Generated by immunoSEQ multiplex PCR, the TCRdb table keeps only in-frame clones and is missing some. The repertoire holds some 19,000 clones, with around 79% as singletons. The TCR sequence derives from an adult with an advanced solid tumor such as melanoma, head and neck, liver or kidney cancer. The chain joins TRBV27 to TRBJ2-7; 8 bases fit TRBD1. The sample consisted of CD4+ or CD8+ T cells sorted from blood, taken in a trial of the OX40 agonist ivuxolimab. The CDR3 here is CASSLWGQAAYEQYF. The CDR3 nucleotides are TGTGCCAGCAGTTTATGGGGACAGGCCGCCTACGAGCAGTACTTC.